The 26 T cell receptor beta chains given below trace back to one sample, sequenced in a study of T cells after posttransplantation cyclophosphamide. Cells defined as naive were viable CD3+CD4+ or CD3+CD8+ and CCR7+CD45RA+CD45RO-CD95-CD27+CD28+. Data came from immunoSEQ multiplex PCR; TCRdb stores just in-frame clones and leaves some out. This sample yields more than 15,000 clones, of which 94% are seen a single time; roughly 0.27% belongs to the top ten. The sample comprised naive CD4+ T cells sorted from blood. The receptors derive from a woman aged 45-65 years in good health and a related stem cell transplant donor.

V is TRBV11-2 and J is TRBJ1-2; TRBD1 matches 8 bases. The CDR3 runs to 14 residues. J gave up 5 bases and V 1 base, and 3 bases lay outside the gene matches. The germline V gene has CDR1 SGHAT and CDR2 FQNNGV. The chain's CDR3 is CASSLVQGDYGYTF. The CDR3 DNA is TGTGCCAGCAGCTTAGTACAGGGGGATTATGGCTACACCTTC. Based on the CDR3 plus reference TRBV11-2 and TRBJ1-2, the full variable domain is EAGVAQSPRYKIIEKRQSVAFWCNPISGHATLYWYQQILGQGPKLLIQFQNNGVVDDSQLPKDRFSAERLKGVDSTLKIQPAKLEDSAVYLCASSLVQGDYGYTFGSGTRLTVV.

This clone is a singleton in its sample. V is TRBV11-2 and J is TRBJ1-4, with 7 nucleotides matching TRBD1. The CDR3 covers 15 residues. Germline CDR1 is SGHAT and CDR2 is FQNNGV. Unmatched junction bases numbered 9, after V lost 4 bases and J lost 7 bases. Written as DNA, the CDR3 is TGTGCCAGCAGCTCTAGGACAGGCCACGGTGAAAAACTGTTTTTT. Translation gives CASSSRTGHGEKLFF.

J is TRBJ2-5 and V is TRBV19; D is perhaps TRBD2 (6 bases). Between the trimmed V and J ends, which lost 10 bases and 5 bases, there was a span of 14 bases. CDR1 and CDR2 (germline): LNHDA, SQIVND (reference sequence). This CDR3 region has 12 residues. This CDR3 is CATLGGRETQYF. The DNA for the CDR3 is TGTGCCACTCTGGGGGGAAGGGAGACCCAGTACTTC.

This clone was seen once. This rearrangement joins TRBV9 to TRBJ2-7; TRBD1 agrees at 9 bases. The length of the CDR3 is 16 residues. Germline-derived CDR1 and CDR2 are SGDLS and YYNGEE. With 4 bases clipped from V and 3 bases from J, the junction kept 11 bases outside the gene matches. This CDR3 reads CASSPGTGSGNYEQYF. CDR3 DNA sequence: TGTGCCAGCAGCCCCGGGACAGGGTCAGGAAACTACGAGCAGTACTTC.

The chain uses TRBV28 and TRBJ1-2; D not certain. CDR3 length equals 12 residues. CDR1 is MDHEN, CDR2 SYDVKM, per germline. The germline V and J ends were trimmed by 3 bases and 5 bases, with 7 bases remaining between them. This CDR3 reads CASSFRLYGYTF. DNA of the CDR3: TGTGCCAGCAGTTTTCGGTTATATGGCTACACCTTC.

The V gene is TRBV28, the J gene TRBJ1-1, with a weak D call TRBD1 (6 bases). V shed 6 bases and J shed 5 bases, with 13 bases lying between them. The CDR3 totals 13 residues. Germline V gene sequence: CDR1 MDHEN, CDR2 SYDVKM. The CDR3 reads CASRLQGGTEAFF. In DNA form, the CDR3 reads TGTGCCAGCAGACTACAGGGTGGGACTGAAGCTTTCTTT.

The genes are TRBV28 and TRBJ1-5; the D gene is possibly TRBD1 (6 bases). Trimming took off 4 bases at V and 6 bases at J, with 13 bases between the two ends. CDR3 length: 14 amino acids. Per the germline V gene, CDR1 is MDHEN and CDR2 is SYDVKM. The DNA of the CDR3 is TGTGCCAGCAGTTCCCACAGGGTGGGTCAGCCCCAGCATTTT. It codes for CASSSHRVGQPQHF.

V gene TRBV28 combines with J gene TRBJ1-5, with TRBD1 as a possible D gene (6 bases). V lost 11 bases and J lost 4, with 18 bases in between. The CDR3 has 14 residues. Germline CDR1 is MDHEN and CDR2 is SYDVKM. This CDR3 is CAALEGGPNQPQHF. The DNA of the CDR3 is TGTGCCGCCCTCGAGGGGGGGCCAAATCAGCCCCAGCATTTT.

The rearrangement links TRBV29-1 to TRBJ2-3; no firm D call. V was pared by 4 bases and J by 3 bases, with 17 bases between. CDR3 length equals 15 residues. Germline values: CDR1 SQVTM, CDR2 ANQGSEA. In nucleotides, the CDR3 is TGCAGCGTTGCTACGCGCCTAACCAGGACAGATACGCAGTATTTT. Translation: CSVATRLTRTDTQYF.

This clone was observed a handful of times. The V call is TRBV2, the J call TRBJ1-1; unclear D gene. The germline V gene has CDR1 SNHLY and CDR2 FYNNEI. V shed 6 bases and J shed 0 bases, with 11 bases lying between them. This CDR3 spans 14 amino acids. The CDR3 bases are TGTGCCAGCAGACGGGGATCCATGAACACTGAAGCTTTCTTT. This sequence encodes CASRRGSMNTEAFF.

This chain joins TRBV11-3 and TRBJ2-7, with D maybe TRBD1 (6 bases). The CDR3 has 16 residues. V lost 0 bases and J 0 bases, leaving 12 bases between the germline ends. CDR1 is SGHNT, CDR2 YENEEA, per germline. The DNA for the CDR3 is TGTGCCAGCAGCTTAGATTCTGGACAGTTCTCCTACGAGCAGTACTTC. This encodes CASSLDSGQFSYEQYF.

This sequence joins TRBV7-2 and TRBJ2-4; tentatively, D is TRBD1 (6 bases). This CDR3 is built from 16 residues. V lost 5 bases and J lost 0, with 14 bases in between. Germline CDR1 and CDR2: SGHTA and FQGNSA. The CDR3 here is CASSHRDTLAKNIQYF. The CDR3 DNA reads TGTGCCAGCAGCCACCGGGACACTTTAGCCAAAAACATTCAGTACTTC. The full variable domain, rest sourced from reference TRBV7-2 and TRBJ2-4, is GAGVSQSPSNKVTEKGKDVELRCDPISGHTALYWYRQSLGQGLEFLIYFQGNSAPDKSGLPSDRFSAERTGGSVSTLTIQRTQQEDSAVYLCASSHRDTLAKNIQYFGAGTRLSVL.

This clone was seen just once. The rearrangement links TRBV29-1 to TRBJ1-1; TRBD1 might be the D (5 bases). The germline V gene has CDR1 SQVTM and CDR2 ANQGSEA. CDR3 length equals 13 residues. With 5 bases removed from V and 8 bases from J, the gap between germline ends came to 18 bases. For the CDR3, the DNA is TGCAGCGTTATGGGCCTGTGGGGGGGGGAAGCTTTCTTT. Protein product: CSVMGLWGGEAFF.

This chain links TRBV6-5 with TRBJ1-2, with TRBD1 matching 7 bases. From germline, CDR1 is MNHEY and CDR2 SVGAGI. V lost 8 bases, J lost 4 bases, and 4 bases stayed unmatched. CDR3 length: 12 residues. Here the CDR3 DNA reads TGTGCCAGCGGGACAGCGGTCTATGGCTACACCTTC. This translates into CASGTAVYGYTF.

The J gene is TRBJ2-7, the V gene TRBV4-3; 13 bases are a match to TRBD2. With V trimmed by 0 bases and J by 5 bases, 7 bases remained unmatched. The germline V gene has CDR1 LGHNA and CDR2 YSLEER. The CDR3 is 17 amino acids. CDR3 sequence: CASSQDLTSGRANEQYF. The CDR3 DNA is TGCGCCAGCAGCCAAGACCTAACTAGCGGGAGGGCCAACGAGCAGTACTTC.

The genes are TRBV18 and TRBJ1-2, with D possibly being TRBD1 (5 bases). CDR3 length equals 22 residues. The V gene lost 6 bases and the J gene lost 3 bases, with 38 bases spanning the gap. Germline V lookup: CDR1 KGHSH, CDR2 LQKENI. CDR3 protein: CASSPRGLGEWSDQGVHYGYTF. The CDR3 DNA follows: TGTGCCAGCTCCCCCCGGGGACTGGGGGAATGGTCAGATCAAGGGGTCCACTATGGCTACACCTTC.

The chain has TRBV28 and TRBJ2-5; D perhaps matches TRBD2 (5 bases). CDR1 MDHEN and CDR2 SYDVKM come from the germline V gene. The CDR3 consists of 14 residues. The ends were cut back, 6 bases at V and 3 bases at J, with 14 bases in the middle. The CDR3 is CASRPRGREETQYF. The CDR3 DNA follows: TGTGCCAGCAGGCCTAGAGGGCGGGAAGAGACCCAGTACTTC.

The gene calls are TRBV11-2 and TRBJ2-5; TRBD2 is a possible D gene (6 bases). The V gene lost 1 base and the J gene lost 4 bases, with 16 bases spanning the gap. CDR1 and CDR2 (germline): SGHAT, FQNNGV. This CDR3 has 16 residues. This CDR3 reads CASSLGSARLGETQYF. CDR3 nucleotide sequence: TGTGCCAGCAGCTTAGGATCGGCGAGACTAGGAGAGACCCAGTACTTC.

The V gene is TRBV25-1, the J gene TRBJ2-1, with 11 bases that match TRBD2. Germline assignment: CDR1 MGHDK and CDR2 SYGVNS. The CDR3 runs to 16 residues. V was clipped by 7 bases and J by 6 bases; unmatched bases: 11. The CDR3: CASTRVGTSGRNEQFF. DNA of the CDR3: TGTGCCAGCACAAGGGTCGGGACTAGCGGACGCAATGAGCAGTTCTTC.

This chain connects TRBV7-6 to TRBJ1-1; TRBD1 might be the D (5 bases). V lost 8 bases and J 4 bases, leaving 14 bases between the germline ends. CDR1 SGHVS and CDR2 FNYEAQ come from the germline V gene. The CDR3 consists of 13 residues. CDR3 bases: TGTGCCAGCTCTTCGGCCGGGGGCACTGAAGCTTTCTTT. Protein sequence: CASSSAGGTEAFF.

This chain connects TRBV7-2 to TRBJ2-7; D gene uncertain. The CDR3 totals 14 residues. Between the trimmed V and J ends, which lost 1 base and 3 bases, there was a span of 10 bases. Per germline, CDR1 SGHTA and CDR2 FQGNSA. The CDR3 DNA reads TGTGCCAGCAGCTTAGATTGGGCCGGCTACGAGCAGTACTTC. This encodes CASSLDWAGYEQYF.

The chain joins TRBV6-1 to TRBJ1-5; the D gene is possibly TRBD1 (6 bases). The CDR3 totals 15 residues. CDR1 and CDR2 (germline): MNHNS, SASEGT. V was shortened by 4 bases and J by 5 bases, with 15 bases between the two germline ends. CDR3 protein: CASSGGQGKDQPQHF. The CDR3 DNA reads TGTGCCAGCAGTGGAGGGCAGGGGAAGGATCAGCCCCAGCATTTT.

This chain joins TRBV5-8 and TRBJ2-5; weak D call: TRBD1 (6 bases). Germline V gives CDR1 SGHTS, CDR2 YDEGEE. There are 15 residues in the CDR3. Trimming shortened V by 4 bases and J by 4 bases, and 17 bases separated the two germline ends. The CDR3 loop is CASSDSKQGRETQYF. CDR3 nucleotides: TGTGCCAGCAGCGACTCTAAACAGGGACGAGAGACCCAGTACTTC.

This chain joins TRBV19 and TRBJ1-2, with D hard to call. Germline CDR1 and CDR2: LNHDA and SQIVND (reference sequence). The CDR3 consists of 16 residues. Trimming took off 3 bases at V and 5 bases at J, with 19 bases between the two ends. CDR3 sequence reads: CASSIGPRLKFYGYTF. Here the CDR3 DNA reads TGTGCCAGTAGTATTGGCCCTAGACTTAAATTTTATGGCTACACCTTC.

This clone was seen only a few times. The CDR3 loop is CASKSAATNEKLFF. The CDR3 DNA follows: TGTGCCAGCAAATCTGCGGCAACTAATGAAAAACTGTTTTTT. This chain links TRBV7-3 with TRBJ1-4; D is unresolved. The CDR3 runs 14 residues. Germline V gives CDR1 SGHTA, CDR2 FQGTGA. V lost 7 bases to trimming and J lost 0 bases, with 9 bases between them.

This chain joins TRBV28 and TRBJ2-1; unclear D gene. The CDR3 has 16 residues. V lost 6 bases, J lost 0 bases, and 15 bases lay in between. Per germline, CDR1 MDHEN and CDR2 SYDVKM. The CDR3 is CASSRLGGSSYNEQFF. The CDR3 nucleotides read TGTGCCAGCAGCCGGCTTGGCGGAAGCTCCTACAATGAGCAGTTCTTC.